These 26 T cell receptor beta chains were all obtained from the same sample, sequenced in a study of blood T cell repertoires in COVID-19. Clones were read by immunoSEQ multiplex PCR, and TCRdb kept only the in-frame ones, dropping some. The table has approximately 180,000 clones, roughly 88% seen once; the top ten hold approximately 11%. The sequenced sample consisted of peripheral blood. Every receptor here comes from a human donor with active or convalescent COVID-19. The donor label of this sample is uncertain.

CDR3 residues: CASSITMGAGDTQYF. The CDR3 DNA is TGTGCCAGCAGCATTACGATGGGGGCAGGAGATACGCAGTATTTT. The chain combines TRBV6-2 or TRBV6-3 with TRBJ2-3; D is perhaps TRBD1 (6 bases). Germline assignment: CDR1 MNHEY and CDR2 SVGEGT. Trimming stripped 6 bases from V and 5 bases from J, with 18 bases between. This CDR3 spans 15 amino acids.

About this clone itself: This sample also contains other DNA sequences that code for the same CDR3. V is TRBV20-1 and J is TRBJ2-7; no reliable D call. Per the germline V gene, CDR1 is DFQATT and CDR2 is SNEGSKA (reference sequence). The length of the CDR3 is 11 residues. The ends were cut back, 2 bases at V and 2 bases at J, with 4 bases in the middle. The CDR3 sequence: CSARQAYEQYF. CDR3 in DNA: TGCAGTGCTAGACAGGCCTACGAGCAGTACTTC.

This chain links TRBV6-5 with TRBJ2-5; perhaps TRBD2 as D (5 bases). The CDR3 covers 15 residues. Looked up from germline, CDR1 is MNHEY and CDR2 is SVGAGI. V was clipped by 2 bases and J by 4 bases, with 14 bases between them. The CDR3 loop reads CASSYGGSVTETQYF. CDR3 in DNA: TGTGCCAGCAGTTACGGCGGTAGCGTCACAGAGACCCAGTACTTC.

This clone came up once. The J gene is TRBJ1-2, the V gene TRBV28, with D possibly matching TRBD1 (5 bases). The germline gives CDR1 MDHEN, CDR2 SYDVKM. V dropped 11 bases and J dropped 5 bases, with 9 bases sitting between them. The CDR3 has 10 amino acids. CDR3 protein: CAHGGYGYTF. The CDR3 DNA is TGTGCCCACGGGGGGTATGGCTACACCTTC.

This chain joins TRBV9 and TRBJ2-2; 7 bases are a match to TRBD2. Germline V lookup: CDR1 SGDLS, CDR2 YYNGEE. This CDR3 is 17 amino acids long. Trimming removed 4 bases from V and 0 bases from J; junction bases left unmatched: 9. The CDR3 protein is CASSLLPTSTNTGELFF. DNA for the CDR3: TGTGCCAGCAGCCTTCTTCCGACTAGCACGAACACCGGGGAGCTGTTTTTT.

The V gene is TRBV7-9, the J gene TRBJ1-2; 8 bases agree with TRBD1. V shed 8 bases, J shed 7 bases, and the junction held 15 bases outside the gene matches. CDR1 is SEHNR, CDR2 FQNEAQ, per germline (reference sequence). The CDR3 contains 15 residues. The CDR3 DNA is TGTGCCAGCGGCGACCAGGGGGCGCGGGAAGGTGGCTACACCTTC. Translation gives CASGDQGAREGGYTF. The full variable domain, in which reference TRBV7-9 and TRBJ1-2 provide the parts outside the CDR3, is DTGVSQNPRHKITKRGQNVTFRCDPISEHNRLYWYRQTLGQGPEFLTYFQNEAQLEKSRLLSDRFSAERPKGSFSTLEIQRTEQGDSAMYLCASGDQGAREGGYTFGSGTRLTVV.

This chain uses TRBV5-4 with TRBJ2-5; D is perhaps TRBD2 (5 bases). V dropped 0 bases and J dropped 4 bases, with 13 bases sitting between them. The CDR3 extends over 15 amino acids. Germline CDR1 and CDR2: SGHNT and YYREEE (reference sequence). The CDR3 sequence is CASSLGASRLETQYF. In DNA form, the CDR3 reads TGTGCCAGCAGCTTGGGGGCTAGCCGTCTAGAGACCCAGTACTTC.

The chain links TRBV29-1 to TRBJ1-5; D is undetermined. This CDR3 has 13 residues. Germline V gene lookup returns CDR1 SQVTM and CDR2 ANQGSEA. Trimming cost V 7 bases and J 3 bases, with 13 bases left between them. For the CDR3, the DNA is TGCAGCGCCCTGGTCAGTTACAATCAGCCCCAGCATTTT. Protein: CSALVSYNQPQHF.

The chain has TRBV19 and TRBJ2-5; no clear D gene. The V end was cut by 3 bases, the J end by 0 bases, with 8 bases between. The CDR3 sequence is 14 residues long. CDR1 is LNHDA and CDR2 is SQIVND in the germline V gene (reference sequence). The CDR3 here is CASSIGQNQETQYF. The CDR3 DNA sequence: TGTGCCAGTAGTATTGGGCAGAACCAAGAGACCCAGTACTTC. Variable domain in full (rest from reference TRBV19 and TRBJ2-5): DGGITQSPKYLFRKEGQNVTLSCEQNLNHDAMYWYRQDPGQGLRLIYYSQIVNDFQKGDIAEGYSVSREKKESFPLTVTSAQKNPTAFYLCASSIGQNQETQYFGPGTRLLVL.

J is TRBJ2-3 and V is TRBV20-1; D gene unclear. This CDR3 contains 11 residues. Germline CDR1 reads DFQATT; CDR2 reads SNEGSKA (reference sequence). Trimming cost V 3 bases and J 5 bases, with 6 bases left between them. The CDR3 DNA follows: TGCAGTGCTAGTCCGGGAGATACGCAGTATTTT. Translated, it gives CSASPGDTQYF.

The chain couples TRBV30 to TRBJ2-1; possibly TRBD1 for D (6 bases). Germline CDR1 and CDR2: GTSNPN and SVGIG (reference sequence). This CDR3 contains 14 residues. V lost 5 bases to trimming and J lost 4 bases, with 15 bases between them. CDR3 in amino acids: CAWGTGTPYNEQFF. The CDR3, as DNA: TGTGCCTGGGGAACCGGGACACCATACAATGAGCAGTTCTTC.

The chain couples TRBV5-4 to TRBJ2-7, with 10 nucleotides matching TRBD2. J lost 3 bases, V lost 0 bases, and 6 bases had no gene match. CDR1 SGHNT and CDR2 YYREEE come from the germline V gene (reference sequence). The CDR3 is made up of 16 amino acids. In DNA, the CDR3 is TGTGCCAGCAGCTTGGTTGTGACTAGCGGGTTCTACGAGCAGTACTTC. Residues: CASSLVVTSGFYEQYF.

This sequence joins TRBV28 and TRBJ1-6, with 10 bases aligning to TRBD1. Germline lookup yields CDR1 MDHEN and CDR2 SYDVKM. V dropped 1 base and J dropped 9; count of bases not matched to a gene: 3. This CDR3 is built from 15 residues. The DNA of the CDR3 is TGTGCCAGCAGTTTATCGACAGGGGGCCTTTCACCCCTCCACTTT. As protein: CASSLSTGGLSPLHF.

The chain uses TRBV18 and TRBJ1-2; 8 bases are a match to TRBD1. V lost 6 bases and J lost 8; bases outside the gene matches: 14. Germline lookup yields CDR1 KGHSH and CDR2 LQKENI. The CDR3 totals 15 residues. The CDR3 protein is CASSPLSGQDIGYTF. The CDR3 DNA sequence: TGTGCCAGCTCCCCTTTGTCGGGACAGGATATCGGCTACACCTTC.

The chain has TRBV6-6 and TRBJ2-3, with TRBD2 matching over 10 bases. V lost 7 bases to trimming and J lost 0 bases; unmatched junction nucleotides: 7. Germline-derived CDR1 and CDR2 are MNHNY and SVGAGI (reference sequence). This CDR3 has 16 amino acids. CDR3 nucleotides: TGTGCCAGCACCTTACTAGCGGGGCCTAGCACAGATACGCAGTATTTT. Translated, it gives CASTLLAGPSTDTQYF.

This chain links TRBV11-2 with TRBJ2-1; tentative D call: TRBD1 (6 bases). This CDR3 contains 12 residues. V was trimmed by 4 bases and J by 15 bases, leaving 16 bases between them. The V gene's germline CDR1 is SGHAT and CDR2 FQNNGV. The CDR3 DNA reads as TGTGCCAGCAGCTACACAGGGATTTACCTGTTCTTC. It yields the protein CASSYTGIYLFF. Based on the CDR3 plus reference TRBV11-2 and TRBJ2-1, the full variable domain is EAGVAQSPRYKIIEKRQSVAFWCNPISGHATLYWYQQILGQGPKLLIQFQNNGVVDDSQLPKDRFSAERLKGVDSTLKIQPAKLEDSAVYLCASSYTGIYLFFGPGTRLTVL.

A remark on this clone: An end of the junction does not agree with germline; a read error may underlie this. The chain uses TRBV27 and TRBJ2-7, with TRBD1 matching over 8 bases. From germline, CDR1 is MNHEY and CDR2 SMNVEV (reference sequence). This CDR3 has 11 residues. CDR3 in amino acids: CASSRPGQVVF. CDR3 DNA sequence: TGTGCCAGCAGTCGACCGGGACAGGTTGTCTTC.

This clone was seen once. The chain employs TRBV25-1 and TRBJ1-1; possible D gene TRBD1, 5 bases. CDR1 is MGHDK, CDR2 SYGVNS, per germline. Trimming shortened V by 6 bases and J by 13 bases, and 21 bases separated the two germline ends. The CDR3 is made up of 13 amino acids. The CDR3 coding sequence is TGTGCCAGCAGCCCCAACCGCCAGGACACGGTTTTCTTT. Amino acid sequence: CASSPNRQDTVFF.

In DNA form, the CDR3 reads TGTGCCAGCAGGGATGGACATCCTAATGAAAAACTGTTTTTT. Its translation is CASRDGHPNEKLFF. The chain couples TRBV19 to TRBJ1-4; weak D call: TRBD1 (5 bases). This CDR3 has 14 amino acids. Trimming stripped 9 bases from V and 3 bases from J, with 14 bases between. Germline V gives CDR1 LNHDA, CDR2 SQIVND (reference sequence).

In DNA, the CDR3 is TGTGCCAGCAGTCCACGACCTCCTAGCGGGGGCCGTCGGGAGCAGTACTTC. This translates into CASSPRPPSGGRREQYF. The genes are TRBV27 and TRBJ2-7, with 10 bases that match TRBD2. The V and J ends lost 5 bases and 7 bases, in that order; junction bases with no gene match: 17. CDR1 is MNHEY and CDR2 is SMNVEV in the germline V gene (reference sequence). CDR3 length equals 17 residues.

The chain carries TRBV2 and TRBJ2-7; TRBD2 aligns across 10 bases. With 6 bases clipped from V and 2 bases from J, the junction kept 4 bases outside the gene matches. In germline, CDR1 is SNHLY, CDR2 FYNNEI. The CDR3 contains 14 residues. CDR3 protein: CASRGTSGAYEQYF. DNA of the CDR3: TGTGCCAGCAGAGGAACTAGCGGGGCCTACGAGCAGTACTTC. Together with reference TRBV2 and TRBJ2-7, the CDR3 gives the full variable domain: EPEVTQTPSHQVTQMGQEVILRCVPISNHLYFYWYRQILGQKVEFLVSFYNNEISEKSEIFDDQFSVERPDGSNFTLKIRSTKLEDSAMYFCASRGTSGAYEQYFGPGTRLTVT.

The chain joins TRBV2 to TRBJ2-2; TRBD2 matches 8 bases. Trimming took 6 bases from V and 0 from J; bases not matched to a gene: 0. CDR3 size: 14 residues. Germline V lookup: CDR1 SNHLY, CDR2 FYNNEI. The CDR3 sequence: CASRGLANTGELFF. CDR3 coding DNA: TGTGCCAGCAGGGGACTAGCGAACACCGGGGAGCTGTTTTTT.

This chain uses TRBV15 with TRBJ1-5, with 8 bases matching TRBD1. The germline gives CDR1 LNHNV, CDR2 YYDKDF (reference sequence). The CDR3 is made up of 16 amino acids. J was trimmed by 3 bases and V by 3 bases; bases with no gene match: 7. CDR3 coding DNA: TGTGCCACCAGCAGGGACAGGGAAGGGCTCAATCAGCCCCAGCATTTT. Translated: CATSRDREGLNQPQHF.

This chain joins TRBV2 and TRBJ1-2; TRBD1 matches 8 bases. CDR3 size: 17 residues. Germline V gene lookup returns CDR1 SNHLY and CDR2 FYNNEI. Trimming cost V 5 bases and J 0 bases; bases outside gene matches: 11. CDR3: CASSWDRNSGANYGYTF. The CDR3 nucleotides are TGTGCCAGCAGTTGGGACAGGAATTCTGGAGCTAACTATGGCTACACCTTC.

The chain employs TRBV6-2 or TRBV6-3 and TRBJ2-1; 7 nucleotides align to TRBD2. CDR1 MNHEY and CDR2 SVGEGT come from the germline V gene. V lost 6 bases and J lost 1; bases outside the gene matches: 9. The CDR3 is 16 amino acids. CDR3 nucleotides: TGTGCCAGCAGCCTCCTTCCTAGCGGATCCTACAATGAGCAGTTCTTC. Encoded protein: CASSLLPSGSYNEQFF.

This chain links TRBV4-2 with TRBJ2-7; TRBD1 is a possible D gene (5 bases). This CDR3 is 17 amino acids long. Between the trimmed V and J ends, which lost 3 bases and 5 bases, there was a span of 23 bases. The germline gives CDR1 LGHNA, CDR2 YNFKEQ. The CDR3: CASSQQLVFTGSDEQYF. The DNA for the CDR3 is TGTGCCAGCAGCCAGCAGCTTGTATTCACAGGTTCTGACGAGCAGTACTTC.